These 8 T cell receptor beta chains originate from one sample sequenced in a study of Tregs in tolerant kidney transplant recipients. Profiling relied on immunoSEQ multiplex PCR, and the TCRdb table lists in-frame clones only, not all of them. The profile shows more than 95,000 clones, around 91% of them singletons. The sample was CD4+ T cells from blood. These receptors all stem from a human donor in good health.

CDR3 DNA: TGTGCCAGCAGCGTAAATGGCAGGAGCTCTGGAAACACCATATATTTT. Translated: CASSVNGRSSGNTIYF. The chain recombines TRBV9 with TRBJ1-3; D not certain. CDR1 is SGDLS and CDR2 is YYNGEE in the germline V gene. With 1 base removed from V and 0 bases from J, the gap between germline ends came to 11 bases. This CDR3 has 16 amino acids.

This clone was seen only once. The V gene is TRBV2, the J gene TRBJ2-7; weak D call: TRBD1 (6 bases). Germline V gene data show CDR1 as SNHLY and CDR2 as FYNNEI. Trimming cost V 4 bases and J 1 base, with 8 bases left between them. This CDR3 is built from 13 residues. The CDR3 spells CASSGDTSYEQYF. CDR3 nucleotides: TGTGCCAGCAGTGGGGACACGTCCTACGAGCAGTACTTC.

This chain uses TRBV5-4 with TRBJ2-7; possible D gene TRBD2, 6 bases. V was pared by 2 bases and J by 2 bases, with 11 bases between. Germline loops: CDR1 SGHNT, CDR2 YYREEE (reference sequence). The CDR3 sequence is 14 residues long. DNA of the CDR3: TGTGCCAGCAGCTTACGAGCGGGCACCTACGAGCAGTACTTC. It yields the protein CASSLRAGTYEQYF. The variable domain in full, with the rest retrieved from reference TRBV5-4 and TRBJ2-7, is ETGVTQSPTHLIKTRGQQVTLRCSSQSGHNTVSWYQQALGQGPQFIFQYYREEENGRGNFPPRFSGLQFPNYSSELNVNALELDDSALYLCASSLRAGTYEQYFGPGTRLTVT.

The chain employs TRBV18 and TRBJ2-6; D unresolved. Deletions cut 3 bases from V and 0 bases from J, with 9 bases between. Germline V gene data show CDR1 as KGHSH and CDR2 as LQKENI. The CDR3 is 16 residues long. The chain's CDR3 is CASSPQSVSGANVLTF. The CDR3 DNA follows: TGTGCCAGCTCACCCCAGTCGGTCTCTGGGGCCAACGTCCTGACTTTC.

The chain uses TRBV19 and TRBJ1-6, with 7 nucleotides matching TRBD1. Germline V gives CDR1 LNHDA, CDR2 SQIVND (reference sequence). V trimming: 7 bases; J trimming: 6 bases; junction bases outside the gene matches: 9. There are 15 residues in the CDR3. CDR3: CASKGIGTANSPLHF. CDR3 in DNA: TGTGCCAGTAAAGGCATTGGGACAGCTAATTCACCCCTCCACTTT.

The chain joins TRBV4-1 to TRBJ2-5; 10 bases match TRBD1. The CDR3 totals 16 residues. After removal of 3 bases from V and 5 bases from J, the junction contained 9 bases not matched to a gene. Looked up from germline, CDR1 is MGHRA and CDR2 is YSYEKL. The CDR3 bases are TGCGCCAGCAGCCAGCGGGAGACAGGGGGCTGGGAGACCCAGTACTTC. Its translation: CASSQRETGGWETQYF.

The V gene is TRBV5-1, the J gene TRBJ1-1; 8 positions agree with TRBD1. Germline V gives CDR1 SGHRS, CDR2 YFSETQ. There are 14 residues in the CDR3. V dropped 3 bases and J dropped 6; count of bases not matched to a gene: 7. The CDR3 DNA is TGCGCCAGCAGCTCCCAACAGGGACAGGCTGAAGCTTTCTTT. Protein product: CASSSQQGQAEAFF.

The chain is built from TRBV6-1 and TRBJ1-5; D might be TRBD1 (6 bases). V dropped 3 bases and J dropped 2 bases, with 11 bases sitting between them. Per germline, CDR1 MNHNS and CDR2 SASEGT. This CDR3 is built from 15 residues. Here the CDR3 reads CASSDGGGGNQPQHF. DNA for the CDR3: TGTGCCAGCAGTGACGGCGGGGGCGGCAATCAGCCCCAGCATTTT.